These T cell receptor beta chains were read from a single sample in a study of cytomegalovirus exposure and HLA in healthy donors. The assay was immunoSEQ multiplex PCR, and TCRdb's table has in-frame clones only and misses some. The table lists about 140,000 clones, less than 85% of them singletons. The sequencing input was PBMCs. All receptors derive from a man aged 40-49 years in good health and CMV-seronegative. The CDR3 runs from the conserved cysteine through the conserved F or W. Fields, in order: CDR3 DNA, CDR3 protein, V gene, J gene, D gene, clone size. The D gene is left open where the match is weak. Clone size is not always given. Where it is, it says once, few, many or a class for expanded clones.

CDR3 DNA: TGTGCCAGTAGTCTAACAGGTAAAACTGAAGCTTTCTTT
CDR3 protein: CASSLTGKTEAFF
V gene: TRBV19
J gene: TRBJ1-1
D gene: -
clone size: few

CDR3 DNA: TGTGCCAGCATCCGCCCCGGGACTACGCAAGGGGCCAAAAACATTCAGTACTTC
CDR3 protein: CASIRPGTTQGAKNIQYF
V gene: TRBV27
J gene: TRBJ2-4
D gene: TRBD2
clone size: -

CDR3 DNA: TGTGCCAGCAGTAAGCCGGGAAACTTTCCATACGAGCAGTACTTC
CDR3 protein: CASSKPGNFPYEQYF
V gene: TRBV25-1
J gene: TRBJ2-7
D gene: -
clone size: -

CDR3 DNA: TGTGCCAGCACTTGGGGCCACACAGATACGCAGTATTTT
CDR3 protein: CASTWGHTDTQYF
V gene: TRBV13
J gene: TRBJ2-3
D gene: -
clone size: -

CDR3 DNA: TGTGCCAGCAGTTACCTAGGAGCGGTACCATACAATGAGCAGTTCTTC
CDR3 protein: CASSYLGAVPYNEQFF
V gene: TRBV6-6
J gene: TRBJ2-1
D gene: -
clone size: -

CDR3 DNA: TGTGCCAGCATAACAGGCTGGGGGAACACTGAAGCTTTCTTT
CDR3 protein: CASITGWGNTEAFF
V gene: TRBV2
J gene: TRBJ1-1
D gene: -
clone size: -

CDR3 DNA: TGTGCCAGCAGGCTGGACAGGGCGAATGGTGAGCAGTTCTTC
CDR3 protein: CASRLDRANGEQFF
V gene: TRBV6-1
J gene: TRBJ2-1
D gene: TRBD1
clone size: -

CDR3 DNA: TGCGCCAGCAGCTTGGGGCATGGTGGAGATCAGCCCCAGCATTTT
CDR3 protein: CASSLGHGGDQPQHF
V gene: TRBV5-1
J gene: TRBJ1-5
D gene: -
clone size: -

CDR3 DNA: TGTGCCAGCAGCTTAGCGCGAAGCTCCTACGAGCAGTACTTC
CDR3 protein: CASSLARSSYEQYF
V gene: TRBV7-8
J gene: TRBJ2-7
D gene: -
clone size: -

CDR3 DNA: TGTGCCAGCAGCCCTACTAGCGGGGGGTGGTACGAGCAGTACTTC
CDR3 protein: CASSPTSGGWYEQYF
V gene: TRBV5-6
J gene: TRBJ2-7
D gene: TRBD2
clone size: -

CDR3 DNA: TGTGCCAGCAGCTTGTACGAGACAGAAGACACTGAAGCTTTCTTT
CDR3 protein: CASSLYETEDTEAFF
V gene: TRBV5-5
J gene: TRBJ1-1
D gene: -
clone size: -

CDR3 DNA: TGTGCCAGCCATGGGGGACTAGGGCCTACCGGGGAGCTGTTTTTT
CDR3 protein: CASHGGLGPTGELFF
V gene: TRBV28
J gene: TRBJ2-2
D gene: TRBD2
clone size: -

CDR3 DNA: TGTGCCAGCAGTTCGCTGACAGGGGACCCCTCCTACGAGCAGTACTTC
CDR3 protein: CASSSLTGDPSYEQYF
V gene: TRBV28
J gene: TRBJ2-7
D gene: TRBD1
clone size: few

CDR3 DNA: TGCGCCAGCAGCCAACGCGGGCTAGCGGGAATCGGCAGCACCGGGGAGCTGTTTTTT
CDR3 protein: CASSQRGLAGIGSTGELFF
V gene: TRBV4-1
J gene: TRBJ2-2
D gene: TRBD2
clone size: few

CDR3 DNA: TGTGCCAGCAGCGTAGCCCCCACCGGGACTAGGGAAAACATTCAGTACTTC
CDR3 protein: CASSVAPTGTRENIQYF
V gene: TRBV9
J gene: TRBJ2-4
D gene: TRBD2
clone size: -

CDR3 DNA: TGCGCCAGCAGCGAGGTACCAGGGGCCACCGGGGAGCTGTTTTTT
CDR3 protein: CASSEVPGATGELFF
V gene: TRBV5-1
J gene: TRBJ2-2
D gene: -
clone size: -

CDR3 DNA: TGTGCCAGCAGCTTACACACAGGGTCAGGGGGCAATCAGCCCCAGCATTTT
CDR3 protein: CASSLHTGSGGNQPQHF
V gene: TRBV7-8
J gene: TRBJ1-5
D gene: -
clone size: -

CDR3 DNA: TGCGCCAGCAGCCCGCGGGACCACGAGCAGTACTTC
CDR3 protein: CASSPRDHEQYF
V gene: TRBV5-1
J gene: TRBJ2-7
D gene: -
clone size: -

CDR3 DNA: TGTGCCAGCAGCCAATCGGACAGGGGGGGAAGAGATACGCAGTATTTT
CDR3 protein: CASSQSDRGGRDTQYF
V gene: TRBV7-8
J gene: TRBJ2-3
D gene: TRBD1
clone size: -

CDR3 DNA: TGTGCCAGCACCGGGACGAACACCGGGGAGCTGTTTTTT
CDR3 protein: CASTGTNTGELFF
V gene: TRBV2
J gene: TRBJ2-2
D gene: -
clone size: -

CDR3 DNA: TGTGCCACCAGCAGAACCCCGGGGTACGAGCAGTACTTC
CDR3 protein: CATSRTPGYEQYF
V gene: TRBV15
J gene: TRBJ2-7
D gene: -
clone size: -

CDR3 DNA: TGTGCCAGCAGTCTCGGACAGGGGGCCTCCTACGAGCAGTACTTC
CDR3 protein: CASSLGQGASYEQYF
V gene: TRBV6-1
J gene: TRBJ2-7
D gene: TRBD1
clone size: -

CDR3 DNA: TGTGCCAGCAGCTTAGAGGCGGCTTGGGAGCTGTTTTTT
CDR3 protein: CASSLEAAWELFF
V gene: TRBV7-8
J gene: TRBJ2-2
D gene: -
clone size: -

CDR3 DNA: TGTGCCAGCAGTTTCAGGGGGCAGGTCGGGGAGCTGTTTTTT
CDR3 protein: CASSFRGQVGELFF
V gene: TRBV27
J gene: TRBJ2-2
D gene: TRBD1
clone size: -

CDR3 DNA: TGTGCCAGCAGCTTACACCAGGGTAACGAGCAGTACTTC
CDR3 protein: CASSLHQGNEQYF
V gene: TRBV11-1
J gene: TRBJ2-7
D gene: -
clone size: -

CDR3 DNA: TGTGCCAGCAGTGGGACTAGCGGGGGGGCCGGGGACACCGGGGAGCTGTTTTTT
CDR3 protein: CASSGTSGGAGDTGELFF
V gene: TRBV2
J gene: TRBJ2-2
D gene: TRBD2
clone size: -

CDR3 DNA: TGTGCCAGCAGCTTAGAGAGGACAGGGGGCCGAGATGGCTACACCTTC
CDR3 protein: CASSLERTGGRDGYTF
V gene: TRBV7-8
J gene: TRBJ1-2
D gene: TRBD1
clone size: -